The sequence of this TCR beta chain was determined in a study of monozygotic twins with inflammatory bowel disease. Across eight separate reactions for each sample, cDNA was made. UMIs that had a 6-nucleotide sample barcode were put in using template switching. TCRdb reanalyzed the 5' RACE reads, giving one entry per CDR3 protein sequence and no DNA. The sample holds about 110,000 distinct CDR3 sequences. About this clonotype itself: The antigen remains undetermined.

Points from the study as a whole: No one strong IBD-associated signal or clonotype was supported. Added variability in patient repertoires may stem from differing immunosuppressive treatments.

The receptor comes from a human donor with ulcerative colitis or Crohn's disease, or a healthy co-twin of an affected twin (not recorded which). The sequenced material came from blood.

CDR3 residues: CATSARARIAGYYYEQYF. The chain recombines TRBV15 with TRBJ2-7. CDR3 size: 18 residues. In germline, CDR1 is LNHNV, CDR2 YYDKDF (reference sequence).